Following are 28 T cell receptor beta chains from one sample sequenced in a study of T cell repertoires in cytomegalovirus infection. TCRdb redid the calling of the reads with MiXCR, one entry per CDR3 protein. The table records around 230,000 distinct CDR3 sequences, 5% to 8.5% of them present only once. Sequencing was done on a sample of PBMCs. The receptors were sampled from a human donor in good health (CMV status not recorded). Some clones in this sample may be carry-over from other donors' samples.

This sequence joins TRBV10-2 and TRBJ2-5, with D tentatively TRBD2 (5 bases). V dropped 4 bases and J dropped 5 bases, with 11 bases sitting between them. CDR1 is WSHSY, CDR2 SAAADI, per germline. The CDR3 consists of 13 residues. The CDR3, as DNA: TGCGCCAGCAGTGTTCGGGGTAGGGAGACCCAGTACTTC. It encodes CASSVRGRETQYF.

The chain combines TRBV20-1 with TRBJ1-6, with D unresolved. V was shortened by 5 bases and J by 0 bases, with 11 bases between the two germline ends. Germline CDR1 reads DFQATT; CDR2 reads SNEGSKA (reference sequence). This CDR3 has 15 residues. The CDR3 region is CSARTASSYNSPLHF. The DNA for the CDR3 is TGCAGTGCTCGAACCGCGAGCTCCTATAATTCACCCCTCCACTTT.

V and J are TRBV18 and TRBJ1-2; D is uncertain. CDR3 length: 17 amino acids. Deletions cut 5 bases from V and 8 bases from J, with 27 bases between. Per the germline V gene, CDR1 is KGHSH and CDR2 is LQKENI. CDR3 nucleotide sequence: TGTGCCAGCTCATACGGGTTCTTTCAGACAACGGTTCGGGGCTACACCTTC. As protein: CASSYGFFQTTVRGYTF.

This clonotype was seen many times. This sequence joins TRBV11-2 and TRBJ2-1; TRBD2 aligns across 10 bases. V lost 5 bases, J lost 10 bases, and 11 bases stayed unmatched. The germline CDR1 and CDR2 sequences are SGHAT and FQNNGV. The CDR3 consists of 15 residues. The CDR3 loop is CASSPASGGLGEQFF. The CDR3 region has the DNA TGTGCCAGCAGCCCGGCTAGCGGGGGCCTAGGGGAGCAGTTCTTC. Full variable domain (remainder filled in from reference TRBV11-2 and TRBJ2-1): EAGVAQSPRYKIIEKRQSVAFWCNPISGHATLYWYQQILGQGPKLLIQFQNNGVVDDSQLPKDRFSAERLKGVDSTLKIQPAKLEDSAVYLCASSPASGGLGEQFFGPGTRLTVL.

J is TRBJ1-4 and V is TRBV4-1; D remains unclear. Germline assignment: CDR1 MGHRA and CDR2 YSYEKL. The CDR3 contains 14 residues. V lost 4 bases to trimming and J lost 6 bases, with 12 bases between them. CDR3 in DNA: TGCGCCAGCAGCCCCCGGTTATCAGATGAAAAACTGTTTTTT. It encodes CASSPRLSDEKLFF.

This clonotype was counted at least ten times. The chain uses TRBV28 and TRBJ1-2; D possibly corresponds to TRBD1 (5 bases). V shed 3 bases and J shed 2 bases, with 7 bases lying between them. This CDR3 has 13 residues. CDR1 is MDHEN, CDR2 SYDVKM, per germline. CDR3 protein: CASSFRVNYGYTF. CDR3 nucleotides: TGTGCCAGCAGTTTCAGGGTAAACTATGGCTACACCTTC.

As regards this clonotype: Possible read error: a much larger clone is one base away. The conserved closing phenylalanine or tryptophan is absent in this CDR3, likely reflecting a read error. The J gene is TRBJ1-3, the V gene TRBV20-1, with unresolved D. Germline V lookup: CDR1 DFQATT, CDR2 SNEGSKA (reference sequence). V was shortened by 6 bases and J by 2 bases, with 11 bases between the two germline ends. The CDR3 consists of 13 residues. The chain's CDR3 is CSAVSKTGNTIYL. CDR3 DNA sequence: TGCAGTGCCGTGTCTAAAACTGGAAACACCATATATCTT.

This clonotype was seen ten or more times. V and J are TRBV30 and TRBJ2-7; no clear D. V lost 2 bases to trimming and J lost 4 bases, with 9 bases between them. The CDR3 is 12 amino acids. CDR1 and CDR2 from the germline V gene are GTSNPN and SVGIG (reference sequence). CDR3 protein: CAWSPLEYEQYF. CDR3 in DNA: TGTGCCTGGAGTCCCCTGGAATACGAGCAGTACTTC. The full variable domain, completed using reference TRBV30 and TRBJ2-7, is SQTIHQWPATLVQPVGSPLSLECTVEGTSNPNLYWYRQAAGRGLQLLFYSVGIGQISSEVPQNLSASRPQDRQFILSSKKLLLSDSGFYLCAWSPLEYEQYFGPGTRLTVT.

In its sample, this clonotype was seen a few times. The chain combines TRBV29-1 with TRBJ2-3, with D hard to call. Trimming shortened V by 4 bases and J by 0 bases, and 11 bases separated the two germline ends. In germline, CDR1 is SQVTM, CDR2 ANQGSEA. This CDR3 comprises 14 residues. The DNA for the CDR3 is TGCAGCGTTGTCGGAGACACTAGCACAGATACGCAGTATTTT. The encoded protein is CSVVGDTSTDTQYF.

This clonotype was found many times. The V and J genes are TRBV9 and TRBJ2-1; D is possibly TRBD2 (5 bases). CDR1 is SGDLS and CDR2 is YYNGEE in the germline V gene. The ends were cut back, 0 bases at V and 3 bases at J, with 16 bases in the middle. The CDR3 length is 17 residues. The CDR3 region is CASSVVEVGPSYNEQFF. The CDR3 DNA reads TGTGCCAGCAGCGTAGTGGAGGTGGGTCCCAGCTACAATGAGCAGTTCTTC.

The table lists this clonotype with many counts. V and J are TRBV7-2 and TRBJ1-1; a weak D match, TRBD1 (6 bases). The CDR3 runs 16 residues. The V end was cut by 4 bases, the J end by 3 bases, with 18 bases between. Germline loops: CDR1 SGHTA, CDR2 FQGNSA. The CDR3 DNA is TGTGCCAGCAGCTCTGCGAGAGGGGGTACCTACACTGAAGCTTTCTTT. Its translation is CASSSARGGTYTEAFF. Full variable domain (outside the CDR3, taken from reference TRBV7-2 and TRBJ1-1): GAGVSQSPSNKVTEKGKDVELRCDPISGHTALYWYRQSLGQGLEFLIYFQGNSAPDKSGLPSDRFSAERTGGSVSTLTIQRTQQEDSAVYLCASSSARGGTYTEAFFGQGTRLTVV.

This clonotype was picked up many times. This rearrangement joins TRBV20-1 to TRBJ2-7; the D gene is possibly TRBD1 (5 bases). Germline CDR1 reads DFQATT; CDR2 reads SNEGSKA (reference sequence). The V end lost 2 bases, the J end lost 3 bases, and 8 bases lay between the germline ends. The CDR3 is 12 amino acids. This chain's CDR3 is CSARTGYYEQYF. CDR3 coding DNA: TGCAGTGCTAGAACAGGTTACTACGAGCAGTACTTC.

The chain recombines TRBV29-1 with TRBJ2-5; 7 bases are shared with TRBD1. This CDR3 has 13 residues. Germline loops: CDR1 SQVTM, CDR2 ANQGSEA. J lost 4 bases, V lost 1 base, and 3 bases had no gene match. The CDR3: CSVEVGDRETQYF. CDR3 nucleotide sequence: TGCAGCGTTGAAGTTGGGGACAGAGAGACCCAGTACTTC.

The table lists this clonotype with many counts. The chain has TRBV7-2 and TRBJ1-1; D not resolved. Germline V gene sequence: CDR1 SGHTA, CDR2 FQGNSA. V gave up 2 bases and J gave up 1 base, with 5 bases separating them. CDR3 size: 13 residues. In DNA form, the CDR3 reads TGTGCCAGCAGCTTAAACAGGAACACTGAAGCTTTCTTT. Residues: CASSLNRNTEAFF. Combining the CDR3 with reference TRBV7-2 and TRBJ1-1 gives the whole variable domain GAGVSQSPSNKVTEKGKDVELRCDPISGHTALYWYRQSLGQGLEFLIYFQGNSAPDKSGLPSDRFSAERTGGSVSTLTIQRTQQEDSAVYLCASSLNRNTEAFFGQGTRLTVV.

Ten or more counts support this clonotype. The CDR3 nucleotides read TGCAGTGCTAGAGCCCAGGGGACCGGGGAGCTGTTTTTT. It codes for CSARAQGTGELFF. The chain employs TRBV20-1 and TRBJ2-2, with a weak D call TRBD1 (6 bases). The CDR3 spans 13 residues. V shed 1 base and J shed 5 bases, with 8 bases lying between them. Germline CDR1 DFQATT, CDR2 SNEGSKA (reference sequence).

In this sample, this clonotype turned up many times. The chain employs TRBV19 and TRBJ1-5; D is unresolved. V was shortened by 6 bases and J by 4 bases, with 13 bases between the two germline ends. Germline V gene lookup returns CDR1 LNHDA and CDR2 SQIVND (reference sequence). The CDR3 is made up of 14 amino acids. In DNA form, the CDR3 reads TGTGCCAGTAGAGAAACAGTATCTAATCAGCCCCAGCATTTT. Protein sequence: CASRETVSNQPQHF.

This clonotype has ten or more counts. The V and J genes are TRBV19 and TRBJ1-5; D call uncertain. Germline assignment: CDR1 LNHDA and CDR2 SQIVND (reference sequence). The CDR3 contains 17 residues. With 6 bases removed from V and 4 bases from J, the gap between germline ends came to 22 bases. This chain's CDR3 is CASSQGAGRASNQPQHF. In DNA, the CDR3 is TGTGCCAGTAGCCAAGGCGCAGGCCGGGCCTCTAATCAGCCCCAGCATTTT. The full variable domain, rest sourced from reference TRBV19 and TRBJ1-5, is DGGITQSPKYLFRKEGQNVTLSCEQNLNHDAMYWYRQDPGQGLRLIYYSQIVNDFQKGDIAEGYSVSREKKESFPLTVTSAQKNPTAFYLCASSQGAGRASNQPQHFGDGTRLSIL.

This clonotype was observed many times. The V and J genes are TRBV6-1 and TRBJ1-6; possibly TRBD1 for D (5 bases). Germline-derived CDR1 and CDR2 are MNHNS and SASEGT. Between the trimmed V and J ends, which lost 7 bases and 8 bases, there was a span of 18 bases. CDR3 length: 15 residues. The CDR3: CASISGNWGDSPLHF. The CDR3 DNA sequence: TGTGCCAGCATTTCGGGTAACTGGGGGGATTCACCCCTCCACTTT.

This clonotype was detected ten times or more. CDR3: CSADRGPSGANVLTF. The CDR3 coding sequence is TGCAGTGCGGACAGGGGACCCTCTGGGGCCAACGTCCTGACTTTC. The J gene is TRBJ2-6, the V gene TRBV20-1; TRBD1 agrees at 9 bases. Germline CDR1 is DFQATT and CDR2 is SNEGSKA (reference sequence). The junction had 3 bases not matched to a gene; V was cut back by 6 bases and J by 0 bases. CDR3 length: 15 residues.

This clonotype was counted many times. This chain uses TRBV28 with TRBJ2-1, with D possibly TRBD2 on 6 matching bases. Trimming removed 5 bases at V and 3 bases at J, with 14 bases between. The CDR3 loop spans 15 amino acids. Germline assignment: CDR1 MDHEN and CDR2 SYDVKM. The CDR3 region has the DNA TGTGCCAGCAGTCGCCTCGGGGGTAACTACAATGAGCAGTTCTTC. This translates into CASSRLGGNYNEQFF.

This clonotype was seen only a few times. The V gene is TRBV29-1, the J gene TRBJ2-1, with TRBD2 matching over 10 bases. The CDR3 has 16 residues. J was trimmed by 0 bases and V by 4 bases; bases with no gene match: 6. Per germline, CDR1 SQVTM and CDR2 ANQGSEA. The CDR3 DNA follows: TGCAGCGTTGTTCTAGCGGGAGAATCCTCCTACAATGAGCAGTTCTTC. Its protein product is CSVVLAGESSYNEQFF.

Ten or more counts support this clonotype. The V call is TRBV19, the J call TRBJ2-1; 10 nucleotides line up with TRBD1. Germline loops: CDR1 LNHDA, CDR2 SQIVND (reference sequence). Trimming at V came to 6 bases and at J to 7 bases, leaving 12 bases not matched to a gene. The CDR3 has 16 residues. CDR3 region: CASSRRGTGAGNEQFF. CDR3 DNA sequence: TGTGCCAGTAGCAGACGTGGGACAGGGGCGGGAAATGAGCAGTTCTTC.

Ten or more counts support this clonotype. This chain links TRBV7-2 with TRBJ1-5; no clear D gene. Germline CDR1 is SGHTA and CDR2 is FQGNSA. The V end was cut by 6 bases, the J end by 2 bases, with 17 bases between. This CDR3 has 16 amino acids. The CDR3 loop is CASRSPTRGGNQPQHF. CDR3 DNA: TGTGCCAGCAGATCCCCAACCCGGGGAGGCAATCAGCCCCAGCATTTT.

This clonotype was seen at least ten times. The chain joins TRBV3-1 to TRBJ2-6; tentatively, D is TRBD1 or TRBD2 (5 bases each). There are 14 residues in the CDR3. From germline, CDR1 is LGHDT and CDR2 YNNKEL (reference sequence). Trimming took 3 bases from V and 2 from J, leaving 5 bases between them. Here the CDR3 reads CASSQGPGANVLTF. Here the CDR3 DNA reads TGTGCCAGCAGCCAGGGACCTGGGGCCAACGTCCTGACTTTC.

The table lists this clonotype with many counts. This sequence joins TRBV10-3 and TRBJ2-3; no reliable D call. Trimming pared 5 bases from V and 6 bases from J, leaving 9 bases between. CDR1 ENHRY and CDR2 SYGVKD come from the germline V gene. The CDR3 length is 12 residues. The CDR3 sequence: CAISPDGDTQYF. The CDR3 DNA is TGTGCCATCAGTCCTGACGGGGATACGCAGTATTTT.

This clonotype has ten or more counts. The chain combines TRBV6-5 with TRBJ1-2, with 9 bases aligning to TRBD1. Germline loops: CDR1 MNHEY, CDR2 SVGAGI. V lost 5 bases to trimming and J lost 4 bases; unmatched junction nucleotides: 8. This CDR3 is built from 15 residues. The CDR3 DNA sequence: TGTGCCAGCAGTCCCCCGGGACAGGGAATCTATGGCTACACCTTC. Translated: CASSPPGQGIYGYTF.

This sequence joins TRBV12-3 or TRBV12-4 and TRBJ2-1; 7 bases agree with TRBD1. The junction had 6 bases not matched to a gene; V was cut back by 3 bases and J by 1 base. The CDR3 has 16 residues. The CDR3 DNA sequence: TGTGCCAGCAGTTTTAGAGGGGGCGATTCCTACAATGAGCAGTTCTTC. This translates into CASSFRGGDSYNEQFF.

The chain recombines TRBV7-9 with TRBJ1-1; D unresolved. The CDR3 runs 14 residues. The V gene's germline CDR1 is SEHNR and CDR2 FQNEAQ (reference sequence). Trimming took off 4 bases at V and 0 bases at J, with 9 bases between the two ends. The DNA for the CDR3 is TGTGCCAGCAGCTCCCACTTCATGAACACTGAAGCTTTCTTT. This translates into CASSSHFMNTEAFF.